Listed here is a single TCR beta chain. Its antigen is as yet unknown. This CDR3 spans 11 amino acids. Looked up from germline, CDR1 is GTSNPN and CDR2 is SVGIG (reference sequence). Trimming removed 5 bases from V and 9 bases from J; junction bases left unmatched: 4. With 60 Vbeta and 13 Jbeta primers, the PCR was carried out. TCRdb keeps only in-frame clones here, not all; method: immunoSEQ multiplex PCR. The sample lists about 150,000 clones, about 61% occurring once. The data were taken from a study of cytomegalovirus exposure and HLA in healthy donors. In the study overall: A prior study identified 120 million or so unique TCR beta sequences from some 200 million T cells. Roughly 80 million unique TCRs from HLA-typed donors were held in an early data release. General study findings and limits: There were a few CMV-associated chains whose specificity for CMV antigens was confirmed in vitro. Researchers catalogued approximately 160 TCR beta chains as cytomegalovirus-associated.

The rearrangement uses TRBV30 and TRBJ2-1; 7 bases map to TRBD2. What was sequenced was PBMCs. This TCR was recovered from a woman aged 35 to 49 in good health and CMV-seronegative. CDR3 in amino acids: CAWGGEGEQFF. The CDR3 nucleotides read TGTGCCTGGGGGGGGGAAGGTGAGCAGTTCTTC.